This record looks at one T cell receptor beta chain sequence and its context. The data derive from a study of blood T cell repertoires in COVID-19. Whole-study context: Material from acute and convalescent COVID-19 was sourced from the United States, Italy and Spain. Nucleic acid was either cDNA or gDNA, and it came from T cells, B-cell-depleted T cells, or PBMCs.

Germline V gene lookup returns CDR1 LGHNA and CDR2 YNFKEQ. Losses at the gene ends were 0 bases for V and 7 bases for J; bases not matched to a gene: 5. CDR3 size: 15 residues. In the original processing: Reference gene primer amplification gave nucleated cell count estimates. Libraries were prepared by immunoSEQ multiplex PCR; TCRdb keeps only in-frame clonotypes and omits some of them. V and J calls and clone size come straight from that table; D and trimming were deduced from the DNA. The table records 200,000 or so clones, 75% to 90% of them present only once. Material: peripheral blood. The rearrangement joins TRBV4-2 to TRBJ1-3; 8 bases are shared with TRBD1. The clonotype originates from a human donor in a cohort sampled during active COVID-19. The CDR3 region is CASSQDDRGWNTIYF. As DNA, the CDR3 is TGTGCCAGCAGCCAAGATGACAGGGGTTGGAACACCATATATTTT.